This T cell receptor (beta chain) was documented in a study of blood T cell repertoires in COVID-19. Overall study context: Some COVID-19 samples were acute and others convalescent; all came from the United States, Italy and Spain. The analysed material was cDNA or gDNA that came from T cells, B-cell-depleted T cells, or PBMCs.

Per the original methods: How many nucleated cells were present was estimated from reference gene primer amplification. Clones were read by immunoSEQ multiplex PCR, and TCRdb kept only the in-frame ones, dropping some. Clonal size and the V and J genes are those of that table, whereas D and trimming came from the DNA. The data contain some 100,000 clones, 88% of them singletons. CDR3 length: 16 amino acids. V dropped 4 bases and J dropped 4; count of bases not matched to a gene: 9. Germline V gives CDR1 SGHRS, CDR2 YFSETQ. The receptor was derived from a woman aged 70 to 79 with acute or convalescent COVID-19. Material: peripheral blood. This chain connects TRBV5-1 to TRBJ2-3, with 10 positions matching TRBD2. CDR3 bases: TGCGCCAGCAGCCCCTCGCAGCGGGAGGGCGCAGATACGCAGTATTTT. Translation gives CASSPSQREGADTQYF.